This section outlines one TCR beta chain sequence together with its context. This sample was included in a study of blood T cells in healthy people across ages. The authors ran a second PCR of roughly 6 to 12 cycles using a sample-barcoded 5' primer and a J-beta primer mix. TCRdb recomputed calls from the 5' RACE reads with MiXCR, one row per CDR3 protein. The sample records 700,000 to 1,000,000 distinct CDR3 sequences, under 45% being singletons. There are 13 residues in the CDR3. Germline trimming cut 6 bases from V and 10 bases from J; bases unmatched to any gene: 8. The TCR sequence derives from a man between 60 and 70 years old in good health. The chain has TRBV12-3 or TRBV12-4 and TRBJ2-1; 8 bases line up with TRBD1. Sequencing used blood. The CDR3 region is CASSYQTGGEQFF. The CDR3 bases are TGTGCCAGCAGCTATCAAACAGGGGGGGAGCAGTTCTTC.